The 23 T cell receptor beta chains presented below share a single source sample, sequenced in a study of T cell responses to AZD1222 COVID-19 vaccine (dated by TCRdb to the early 2020s). The library came from the immunoSEQ multiplex PCR assay. Entries here come from immuneACCESS through TCRdb and include only in-frame sequences with V and J called. Some clones fail to appear in such tables; in the studies checked, an unresolved V gene covers under half of the shortfall, and the cause of the remainder is unknown. The sample yields about 83,000 clones; about 82% were counted once. The ten largest clones take up over 8% of the sample. Reading the label with the study, this specimen's time point is: baseline before first vaccination. Sequenced material: peripheral blood, taken on day 0 of AZD1222 vaccination. The receptors were gathered from an adult in good health.

The rearrangement joins TRBV9 to TRBJ1-4; 7 bases match TRBD1. Unmatched junction bases numbered 10, after V lost 3 bases and J lost 8 bases. Per the germline V gene, CDR1 is SGDLS and CDR2 is YYNGEE. This CDR3 is built from 15 residues. The CDR3 protein is CASSAADRELEKLFF. DNA of the CDR3: TGTGCCAGCAGCGCTGCCGACAGGGAGCTAGAAAAACTGTTTTTT.

The chain recombines TRBV5-1 with TRBJ2-3; D not certain. CDR3 length: 14 amino acids. Germline CDR1 reads SGHRS; CDR2 reads YFSETQ. Trimming left V 1 base short and J 2 bases short, with 8 bases between. The CDR3 bases are TGCGCCAGCAGCTTGATTACAGACACAGATACGCAGTATTTT. It codes for CASSLITDTDTQYF.

This clone was found once. The V call is TRBV7-2, the J call TRBJ2-7; D is ambiguous. Trimming removed 5 bases at V and 3 bases at J, with 14 bases between. Germline CDR1 is SGHTA and CDR2 is FQGNSA. The CDR3 is 14 amino acids. The DNA for the CDR3 is TGTGCCAGCAGCCCTTCGACACCCATCTACGAGCAGTACTTC. Translating it yields CASSPSTPIYEQYF.

The chain links TRBV7-8 to TRBJ1-5; D gene uncertain. This CDR3 comprises 15 residues. In germline, CDR1 is SGHVS, CDR2 FQNEAQ. Trimming shortened V by 2 bases and J by 0 bases, and 8 bases separated the two germline ends. As DNA, the CDR3 is TGTGCCAGCAGCTTATCAGAATATAGCAATCAGCCCCAGCATTTT. Translating it yields CASSLSEYSNQPQHF.

This clone occurred once. The gene calls are TRBV29-1 and TRBJ1-2, with D maybe TRBD1 (5 bases). CDR1 and CDR2 (germline): SQVTM, ANQGSEA. Trimming left V 5 bases short and J 8 bases short, with 18 bases between. The CDR3 extends over 13 amino acids. In DNA, the CDR3 is TGCAGCGTTCGCCGGGACCCCGCCTGGGGCTACACCTTC. As protein: CSVRRDPAWGYTF. The variable domain in full, with the rest retrieved from reference TRBV29-1 and TRBJ1-2, is SAVISQKPSRDICQRGTSLTIQCQVDSQVTMMFWYRQQPGQSLTLIATANQGSEATYESGFVIDKFPISRPNLTFSTLTVSNMSPEDSSIYLCSVRRDPAWGYTFGSGTRLTVV.

The rearrangement joins TRBV5-4 to TRBJ1-6; D possibly corresponds to TRBD1 (5 bases). CDR3 length equals 14 residues. With 0 bases removed from V and 8 bases from J, the gap between germline ends came to 9 bases. Germline V gene data show CDR1 as SGHNT and CDR2 as YYREEE (reference sequence). CDR3 residues: CASSLGDLDSPLHF. The CDR3 DNA reads as TGTGCCAGCAGCTTGGGGGACCTAGATTCACCCCTCCACTTT. The whole variable domain, remainder taken from reference TRBV5-4 and TRBJ1-6, is ETGVTQSPTHLIKTRGQQVTLRCSSQSGHNTVSWYQQALGQGPQFIFQYYREEENGRGNFPPRFSGLQFPNYSSELNVNALELDDSALYLCASSLGDLDSPLHFGNGTRLTVT.

The chain has TRBV11-2 and TRBJ1-6; no definite D call. V was shortened by 1 base and J by 9 bases, with 7 bases between the two germline ends. Germline assignment: CDR1 SGHAT and CDR2 FQNNGV. The CDR3 has 13 residues. CDR3 amino acids: CASSLVPASPLHF. The CDR3 nucleotides read TGTGCCAGCAGCTTAGTGCCGGCTTCACCCCTCCACTTT.

In this sample, this clone turned up once. The V gene is TRBV7-2, the J gene TRBJ1-1; maybe TRBD1 (5 bases). The V and J ends lost 0 bases and 0 bases respectively, with 11 bases between them. Germline V gene data show CDR1 as SGHTA and CDR2 as FQGNSA. This CDR3 has 16 residues. In nucleotides, the CDR3 is TGTGCCAGCAGCTTAGCAGCACAGGTGGTGAACACTGAAGCTTTCTTT. This translates into CASSLAAQVVNTEAFF.

The J gene is TRBJ2-7, the V gene TRBV6-2 or TRBV6-3; TRBD2 agrees at 10 bases. This CDR3 has 14 residues. Germline V gene data show CDR1 as MNHEY and CDR2 as SVGEGT. The trim removed 6 bases at V and 4 bases at J, leaving 6 bases unmatched. The CDR3, as DNA: TGTGCCAGCAGCCTTCTAGCGGGAGCTTACGAGCAGTACTTC. Its protein is CASSLLAGAYEQYF.

The chain employs TRBV27 and TRBJ1-5; 7 bases are a match to TRBD1. V lost 6 bases, J lost 3 bases, and 8 bases stayed unmatched. The germline V gene encodes CDR1 MNHEY and CDR2 SMNVEV (reference sequence). The CDR3 length is 15 residues. The CDR3 DNA reads as TGTGCCAGCAGACCCGACAGGGTTCTCAATCAGCCCCAGCATTTT. Its protein product is CASRPDRVLNQPQHF.

This chain joins TRBV4-3 and TRBJ1-3, with a weak D call TRBD1 (6 bases). The CDR3 contains 16 residues. Germline loops: CDR1 LGHNA, CDR2 YSLEER. V shed 3 bases and J shed 0 bases, with 12 bases lying between them. CDR3 DNA: TGCGCCAGCAGCCAGTCGACAGGAAGCTCTGGAAACACCATATATTTT. Amino acids: CASSQSTGSSGNTIYF.

The genes are TRBV3-1 (or the pseudogene TRBV3-2) and TRBJ2-7, with 8 bases identical to TRBD2. Germline V gene sequence: CDR1 LGHDT, CDR2 YNNKEL (reference sequence). The CDR3 has 15 residues. J lost 7 bases, V lost 1 base, and 9 bases had no gene match. The CDR3 protein is CASSQGTGPGGEQYF. The CDR3 coding sequence is TGTGCCAGCAGCCAAGGAACTGGACCGGGGGGGGAGCAGTACTTC.

V usage is TRBV4-1 and J usage is TRBJ1-2; possibly TRBD1 for D (6 bases). V shed 1 base and J shed 3 bases, with 18 bases lying between them. Germline V gene sequence: CDR1 MGHRA, CDR2 YSYEKL. This CDR3 comprises 17 residues. The CDR3 region has the DNA TGCGCCAGCAGCCAAGTCCTCCTCCGGGGGCAAGACTATGGCTACACCTTC. It encodes CASSQVLLRGQDYGYTF.

Points on this clone: The junction departs from germline at one end; a sequencing error may be responsible. The chain combines TRBV10-1 with TRBJ1-3; 7 positions match TRBD1. There are 14 residues in the CDR3. Germline loops: CDR1 WNHNN, CDR2 SYGVQD (reference sequence). The CDR3: CASQDRIGSPTIHF. Written as DNA, the CDR3 is TGCGCCAGCCAGGACAGGATCGGGTCTCCGACGATTCATTTT.

The J gene is TRBJ1-1, the V gene TRBV5-4, with 12 bases that match TRBD1. This CDR3 has 16 amino acids. V gave up 4 bases and J gave up 4 bases; unmatched junction bases: 8. CDR1 is SGHNT and CDR2 is YYREEE in the germline V gene (reference sequence). The CDR3 reads CASSPPGTGGGTEAFF. For the CDR3, the DNA is TGTGCCAGCAGCCCACCCGGGACAGGGGGCGGCACTGAAGCTTTCTTT.

This rearrangement joins TRBV4-3 to TRBJ2-7; weak D call: TRBD1 (6 bases). With 0 bases removed from V and 0 bases from J, the gap between germline ends came to 9 bases. Germline assignment: CDR1 LGHNA and CDR2 YSLEER. CDR3 length: 15 residues. For the CDR3, the DNA is TGCGCCAGCAGCCAAGAGGGGGCAGTCTCCTACGAGCAGTACTTC. It specifies CASSQEGAVSYEQYF.

This chain uses TRBV14 with TRBJ2-7, with D unclear. V lost 4 bases and J 6 bases, leaving 13 bases between the germline ends. Looked up from germline, CDR1 is SGHDN and CDR2 is FVKESK. The CDR3 contains 13 residues. The CDR3 DNA sequence: TGTGCCAGCAGCCCTTCAGAATCACTCGAGCAGTACTTC. Encoded protein: CASSPSESLEQYF. Complete variable domain (other parts from reference TRBV14 and TRBJ2-7): EAGVTQFPSHSVIEKGQTVTLRCDPISGHDNLYWYRRVMGKEIKFLLHFVKESKQDESGMPNNRFLAERTGGTYSTLKVQPAELEDSGVYFCASSPSESLEQYFGPGTRLTVT.

V is TRBV3-1 (or the pseudogene TRBV3-2) and J is TRBJ2-2, with a tentative D call TRBD2 (6 bases). CDR1 and CDR2 from the germline V gene are LGHDT and YNNKEL (reference sequence). This CDR3 comprises 18 residues. The germline V and J ends were trimmed by 2 bases and 3 bases, with 19 bases remaining between them. CDR3 loop: CASSQSPGTRLYTGELFF. The DNA for the CDR3 is TGTGCCAGCAGCCAATCTCCCGGGACTCGGCTATACACCGGGGAGCTGTTTTTT.

The chain couples TRBV6-5 to TRBJ1-4; 7 nucleotides agree with TRBD1. V lost 5 bases, J lost 4 bases, and 4 bases stayed unmatched. This CDR3 spans 14 amino acids. Germline CDR1 is MNHEY and CDR2 is SVGAGI. CDR3 sequence (DNA): TGTGCCAGCAGTCGGACAGGCTTTAATGAAAAACTGTTTTTT. Its protein is CASSRTGFNEKLFF.

The chain uses TRBV11-2 and TRBJ1-6; maybe TRBD1 (5 bases). Germline CDR1 is SGHAT and CDR2 is FQNNGV. This CDR3 has 16 amino acids. Trimming cost V 4 bases and J 7 bases, with 17 bases left between them. The CDR3 region has the DNA TGTGCCAGCAGCTACCTCCAGGGAGCGGGGAATTCACCCCTCCACTTT. Amino acid sequence: CASSYLQGAGNSPLHF. The variable domain in full, with the rest retrieved from reference TRBV11-2 and TRBJ1-6, is EAGVAQSPRYKIIEKRQSVAFWCNPISGHATLYWYQQILGQGPKLLIQFQNNGVVDDSQLPKDRFSAERLKGVDSTLKIQPAKLEDSAVYLCASSYLQGAGNSPLHFGNGTRLTVT.

Notes on this clone: Other DNA variants within this sample encode the same CDR3. The chain links TRBV5-1 to TRBJ2-5; 11 nucleotides agree with TRBD1. The CDR3 contains 16 residues. V was clipped by 4 bases and J by 0 bases; unmatched bases: 5. From germline, CDR1 is SGHRS and CDR2 YFSETQ. The CDR3: CASSPGTGGYQETQYF. CDR3 DNA: TGCGCCAGCAGCCCGGGGACAGGGGGGTACCAAGAGACCCAGTACTTC.

The chain recombines TRBV10-3 with TRBJ1-2; tentative D call: TRBD1 (6 bases). This CDR3 has 12 amino acids. CDR1 is ENHRY, CDR2 SYGVKD, per germline. Deletions cut 3 bases from V and 5 bases from J, with 7 bases between. CDR3 sequence reads: CAISDQGYGYTF. CDR3 nucleotides: TGTGCCATCAGTGATCAGGGGTATGGCTACACCTTC.

V and J are TRBV4-2 and TRBJ2-7, with 9 bases that match TRBD2. The CDR3 is 17 amino acids. V dropped 0 bases and J dropped 7; count of bases not matched to a gene: 13. Germline assignment: CDR1 LGHNA and CDR2 YNFKEQ. The CDR3 nucleotides are TGTGCCAGCAGCCAAGATTTGCTAGCGGGACCTATGGGTGAGCAGTACTTC. It is translated as CASSQDLLAGPMGEQYF.